Following are 32 T cell receptor beta chains from one sample sequenced in a study of T cell clusters in autoimmune cytopenias. Some 40,000 genome equivalents of blood DNA were amplified for TRB. TRB rearrangements were amplified by touch-down multiplex PCR with mixed TRB-A/B primers. TCRdb reprocessed the multiplex PCR reads and stores each CDR3 protein as one record, lacking DNA. This table lists 600 or so distinct CDR3 sequences. The sample was also reused in another study, on T cell repertoires in aging, cancer and after chemotherapy.

Material: peripheral blood. Every receptor here comes from a human donor with chronic lymphocytic leukemia.

V is TRBV18 and J is TRBJ2-1; without DNA, the TCRdb call of TRBD2 cannot be checked. The CDR3 loop spans 16 amino acids. CDR1 KGHSH and CDR2 LQKENI come from the germline V gene. CDR3 amino acids: CASSPPTSGVAREQFF.

By frequency, this clonotype registers medium-sized. The chain joins TRBV20-1 to TRBJ1-5; the D call of TRBD1 rests on TCRdb alone, since no DNA is present to check it. The CDR3 is made up of 15 amino acids. CDR1 DFQATT and CDR2 SNEGSKA come from the germline V gene (reference sequence). CDR3 protein: CSASYGTRGNQPQHF.

Judged by frequency, this clonotype is medium-sized. The chain has TRBV7-9 and TRBJ1-4; TCRdb selects TRBD1, and the lack of DNA leaves this call unchecked. The length of the CDR3 is 15 residues. The V gene's germline CDR1 is SEHNR and CDR2 FQNEAQ (reference sequence). CDR3 amino acids: CASSYTGLGAEKLFF.

According to its frequency, this clonotype is medium-sized (0.01 to 0.1%). V and J are TRBV24-1 and TRBJ2-5. This CDR3 spans 12 amino acids. Germline lookup yields CDR1 KGHDR and CDR2 SFDVKD. The CDR3 sequence is CATSDPASTQYF.

Measured by frequency, this clonotype is medium-sized. The V call is TRBV5-1, the J call TRBJ2-7. The CDR3 is made up of 11 amino acids. CDR1 and CDR2 (germline): SGHRS, YFSETQ. This CDR3 is CASTWGGEQYF.

This clonotype is called large based on its frequency. V usage is TRBV19 and J usage is TRBJ2-2; the TRBD1 assignment by TCRdb is unverifiable without DNA. The CDR3 is 14 residues long. The V gene's germline CDR1 is LNHDA and CDR2 SQIVND (reference sequence). CDR3 loop: CASSPDRDAGELFF.

The chain is built from TRBV6-6 and TRBJ1-5. Germline CDR1 reads MNHNY; CDR2 reads SVGAGI (reference sequence). The CDR3 contains 13 residues. CDR3: CASTIDRSRPQHF.

This clonotype is medium-sized by frequency. This chain connects TRBV20-1 to TRBJ1-2. Germline V gene data show CDR1 as DFQATT and CDR2 as SNEGSKA (reference sequence). The CDR3 covers 14 residues. The CDR3 sequence is CSASPSGSNYGYTF.

Considering frequency, this clonotype is medium-sized. The V and J genes are TRBV20-1 and TRBJ2-1. CDR3 length: 15 residues. Germline CDR1 DFQATT, CDR2 SNEGSKA (reference sequence). This CDR3 is CSARMSSGSYNEQFF.

This rearrangement joins TRBV2 to TRBJ2-1; the TCRdb call, TRBD2, lacks DNA for checking. This CDR3 region has 16 residues. CDR1 is SNHLY, CDR2 FYNNEI, per germline. CDR3 amino acids: CASSGGWDSSYNEQFF.

Judged by frequency, this clonotype is large. The chain links TRBV6-1 to TRBJ1-2. This CDR3 comprises 16 residues. The germline V gene has CDR1 MNHNS and CDR2 SASEGT. CDR3 residues: CASSEVEDGANYGYTF.

This clonotype is identified as medium-sized from frequency. The chain carries TRBV7-9 and TRBJ1-2; TCRdb's D call, TRBD1, is unchecked because there is no DNA. The germline CDR1 and CDR2 sequences are SEHNR and FQNEAQ (reference sequence). The CDR3 spans 12 residues. The CDR3 loop reads CAIRGDYYGYTF. Full variable domain (rest looked up from reference TRBV7-9 and TRBJ1-2): DTGVSQNPRHKITKRGQNVTFRCDPISEHNRLYWYRQTLGQGPEFLTYFQNEAQLEKSRLLSDRFSAERPKGSFSTLEIQRTEQGDSAMYLCAIRGDYYGYTFGSGTRLTVV.

In terms of frequency, this clonotype is medium-sized (0.01 to 0.1%). This CDR3 reads CASSLDGDPHLRYIQYF. The J gene is TRBJ2-4, the V gene TRBV7-9; TCRdb returns TRBD2, unconfirmable since there is no DNA. Germline V gene lookup returns CDR1 SEHNR and CDR2 FQNEAQ (reference sequence). The CDR3 runs 17 residues.

The chain is built from TRBV18 and TRBJ1-2; lacking DNA, the TRBD1 call made by TCRdb goes unchecked. CDR1 is KGHSH and CDR2 is LQKENI in the germline V gene. The CDR3 runs 14 residues. The chain's CDR3 is CASSPGVAEYGYTF.

The chain uses TRBV6-1 and TRBJ2-1; TCRdb names TRBD2, which stays unverified in the absence of DNA. The CDR3 is made up of 15 amino acids. The germline gives CDR1 MNHNS, CDR2 SASEGT. The chain's CDR3 is CASSAELAGANMAFF.

This clonotype is called medium-sized based on its frequency. V gene TRBV18 combines with J gene TRBJ1-6; TCRdb's D call of TRBD1 is untestable without DNA. The germline CDR1 and CDR2 sequences are KGHSH and LQKENI. The CDR3 has 15 residues. CDR3 sequence: CASSTETGSESPLHF.

This clonotype counts as large by frequency. The J gene is TRBJ1-1, the V gene TRBV11-1; checking the TCRdb D call of TRBD1 is not possible without DNA. This CDR3 is built from 14 residues. Germline assignment: CDR1 SGHAT and CDR2 FQDESV (reference sequence). The CDR3: CASSPTGVATEAFF.

This rearrangement joins TRBV25-1 to TRBJ1-1; no DNA is available, so the TRBD1 call from TCRdb remains unchecked. CDR1 is MGHDK and CDR2 is SYGVNS in the germline V gene. The CDR3 runs to 16 residues. The CDR3 sequence: CASSESPGTGEPEAFF.

Its frequency marks this clonotype as medium-sized (0.01 to 0.1%). This chain connects TRBV20-1 to TRBJ1-3. This CDR3 contains 12 residues. Germline values: CDR1 DFQATT, CDR2 SNEGSKA (reference sequence). CDR3 sequence reads: CSVARAANTIYF.

By frequency, this clonotype registers medium-sized. V usage is TRBV10-3 and J usage is TRBJ1-1. CDR1 is ENHRY and CDR2 is SYGVKD in the germline V gene. This CDR3 is 13 amino acids long. The CDR3 region is CAISESIEPEAFF.

This sequence joins TRBV11-3 and TRBJ2-7. This CDR3 comprises 13 residues. CDR1 is SGHNT, CDR2 YENEEA, per germline. This CDR3 reads CASSLEPNYEQYF.

This clonotype is labeled medium-sized based on frequency. The V call is TRBV5-1, the J call TRBJ1-1; the D call of TRBD1 rests on TCRdb alone, since no DNA is present to check it. Germline CDR1 and CDR2: SGHRS and YFSETQ. The CDR3 has 14 amino acids. CDR3 region: CASSTGTVNTEAFF.

According to its frequency, this clonotype is large. The chain joins TRBV15 to TRBJ2-7; the D call of TRBD1 rests on TCRdb alone, since no DNA is present to check it. This CDR3 has 14 amino acids. Germline V gene lookup returns CDR1 LNHNV and CDR2 YYDKDF (reference sequence). This CDR3 reads CATSIRDNTYEQYF.

Judged by frequency, this clonotype is medium-sized (0.01 to 0.1%). V gene TRBV11-2 combines with J gene TRBJ1-5; TCRdb lists TRBD1, though no DNA is available to test this call. CDR3 length: 17 residues. The germline V gene has CDR1 SGHAT and CDR2 FQNNGV. CDR3 sequence: CASSLAPGQGANQPQHF. The variable domain in full, with the rest retrieved from reference TRBV11-2 and TRBJ1-5, is EAGVAQSPRYKIIEKRQSVAFWCNPISGHATLYWYQQILGQGPKLLIQFQNNGVVDDSQLPKDRFSAERLKGVDSTLKIQPAKLEDSAVYLCASSLAPGQGANQPQHFGDGTRLSIL.

This clonotype is labeled medium-sized based on frequency. CDR3: CASSLGLPQETQYF. The chain links TRBV5-1 to TRBJ2-5; TCRdb names TRBD2, which stays unverified in the absence of DNA. Germline CDR1 SGHRS, CDR2 YFSETQ. CDR3 size: 14 residues.

This clonotype is deemed medium-sized by its frequency. This CDR3 is CASSWGVLDTQYF. V usage is TRBV5-1 and J usage is TRBJ2-3. The CDR3 sequence is 13 residues long. Germline CDR1 is SGHRS and CDR2 is YFSETQ. Looking up the rest from reference TRBV5-1 and TRBJ2-3 gives the full variable domain: KAGVTQTPRYLIKTRGQQVTLSCSPISGHRSVSWYQQTPGQGLQFLFEYFSETQRNKGNFPGRFSGRQFSNSRSEMNVSTLELGDSALYLCASSWGVLDTQYFGPGTRLTVL.

This clonotype shows up as medium-sized by frequency. The genes are TRBV7-2 and TRBJ1-2. From germline, CDR1 is SGHTA and CDR2 FQGNSA. This CDR3 has 12 amino acids. This CDR3 is CASSWSNYGYTF. The variable domain in full, with the rest retrieved from reference TRBV7-2 and TRBJ1-2, is GAGVSQSPSNKVTEKGKDVELRCDPISGHTALYWYRQSLGQGLEFLIYFQGNSAPDKSGLPSDRFSAERTGGSVSTLTIQRTQQEDSAVYLCASSWSNYGYTFGSGTRLTVV.

The chain couples TRBV13 to TRBJ1-3. The germline CDR1 and CDR2 sequences are PRHDT and FYEKMQ (reference sequence). This CDR3 spans 12 amino acids. The CDR3 is CASSLFGNTIYF. Drawing the rest from reference TRBV13 and TRBJ1-3, the complete variable domain is AAGVIQSPRHLIKEKRETATLKCYPIPRHDTVYWYQQGPGQDPQFLISFYEKMQSDKGSIPDRFSAQQFSDYHSELNMSSLELGDSALYFCASSLFGNTIYFGEGSWLTVV.

By frequency, this clonotype registers medium-sized (0.01 to 0.1%). The chain uses TRBV5-1 and TRBJ1-3. Germline CDR1 SGHRS, CDR2 YFSETQ. This CDR3 contains 17 residues. CDR3 in amino acids: CASSLSGALSSGNTIYF.

In terms of frequency, this clonotype is large. The gene calls are TRBV6-2 or TRBV6-3 and TRBJ2-3; the TRBD1 assignment by TCRdb is unverifiable without DNA. The germline gives CDR1 MNHEY, CDR2 SVGEGT. The CDR3 is made up of 15 amino acids. The CDR3 is CASSEGDSSTDTQYF.

In terms of frequency, this clonotype is large. The chain has TRBV19 and TRBJ1-2; the D gene TCRdb calls, TRBD1, cannot be checked with no DNA. The CDR3 consists of 14 residues. Germline V CDR1 and CDR2: LNHDA, SQIVND (reference sequence). CDR3 region: CASTSRAGGSGYTF.

The V gene is TRBV4-1, the J gene TRBJ2-1; TCRdb's D call, TRBD2, is unchecked because there is no DNA. CDR3 length: 18 amino acids. Germline CDR1 reads MGHRA; CDR2 reads YSYEKL. The CDR3 sequence is CASSRSGPLAGGANEQFF.